This TCR beta chain was identified in a study of blood T cell repertoires in COVID-19 (dated by TCRdb to between 2020 and 2021). Study-wide context: Samples from collaborators originated in the United States, Italy and Spain and spanned both the acute and convalescent phases of COVID-19. Nearly every sample came with metadata listing a de-identified subject ID, COVID-19 status, age in years and sex. The dataset comprised deeply sampled blood TCRbeta repertoires from subjects exposed to, actively infected with, or recovered from COVID-19. The repertoires were released in a freely available public database intended as a resource for research on the immune response to SARS-CoV-2. Samples were obtained from the ongoing ImmuneRACE study (first 160 participants) and from about 1,300 subjects provided by 6 global collaborators. Where HLA class I and class II types were available, the types were taken from metadata supplied by the sample provider, not from assay-based typing. The material from the prospective study consisted of cDNA or gDNA derived from T cells, B-cell-depleted T cells, or PBMCs.

The CDR3 measures 15 amino acids from cysteine to phenylalanine. Kept here is only the CDR3 DNA, which spans 45 bases and is read in frame from base 1. Via the germline V gene, CDR1 is SGHRS and CDR2 YFSETQ. From V the trimming removes 4 bases and from J it removes 2 bases, while the gene matches leave 6 bases of the junction unaccounted for. One collaborating source in Seattle enrolled patients while the patients were actively infected and followed the patients over time throughout the course of disease. Each collaborating institution followed its own protocols to collect whole blood in K2EDTA tubes. For TCRbeta analysis, collaborator samples were shipped as frozen whole blood, as isolated PBMCs, or as DNA extracted from either sample type. TCRbeta CDR3 regions were amplified from genomic DNA using the immunoSEQ Assay, a bias-controlled multiplex PCR. The published analysis was carried out like this. The number of nucleated cells in each sample was estimated from the amplification of reference gene primers within the assay. To quantify the absolute abundance of each unique TCRbeta CDR3 rearrangement, sequence reads were collapsed and filtered. For each sample, productive Simpson clonality was calculated as the square root of Simpson's diversity index across productive rearrangements. TCRdb mirrors the immuneACCESS table, restricted to in-frame sequences. Some clones are absent from its copies; in checked studies, under half trace to an unresolved V gene, and the reason for the others is unknown. Clone size and V and J calls were adopted from that table, with D and trimming inferred from the DNA. The sample table records 150,000 to 200,000 clones; approximately 93% of these occur just once. The leading ten clones occupy around 2% of the sample.

Worth noting for this clone: Its cognate antigen has yet to be identified. Per-base qualities were not stored, and no clone one base away is much larger.

Overall study outcomes, separate from this receptor: How much clinical and demographic metadata was included differed by source and by participant, and the metadata was provided uncurated.

The sequence was obtained from an older woman with COVID-19, enrolled during active disease. The rearranged segments are TRBV5-1 and TRBJ1-5, with 7 central nucleotides matching TRBD1. The sample comprised peripheral blood. Here the CDR3 is given as CASSEGQAGNQPQHF. In nucleotide form, the sequence is TGCGCCAGCAGCGAAGGACAGGCGGGCAATCAGCCCCAGCATTTT. The entire variable domain, with the stretches around the CDR3 drawn from the reference TRBV5-1 and TRBJ1-5 proteins, is KAGVTQTPRYLIKTRGQQVTLSCSPISGHRSVSWYQQTPGQGLQFLFEYFSETQRNKGNFPGRFSGRQFSNSRSEMNVSTLELGDSALYLCASSEGQAGNQPQHFGDGTRLSIL.